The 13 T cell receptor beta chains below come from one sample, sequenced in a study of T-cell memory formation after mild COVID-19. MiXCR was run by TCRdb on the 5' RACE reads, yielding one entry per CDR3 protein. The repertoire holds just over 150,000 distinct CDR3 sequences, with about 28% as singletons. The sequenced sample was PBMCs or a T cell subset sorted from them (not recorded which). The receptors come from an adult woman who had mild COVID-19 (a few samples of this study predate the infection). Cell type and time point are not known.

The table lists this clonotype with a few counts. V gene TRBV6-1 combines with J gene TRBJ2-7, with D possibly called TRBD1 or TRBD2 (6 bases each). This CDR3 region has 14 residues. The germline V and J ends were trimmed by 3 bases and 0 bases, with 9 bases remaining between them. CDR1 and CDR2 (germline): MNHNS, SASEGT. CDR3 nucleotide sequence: TGTGCCAGCAGTGAGGGGGGCGCCTCCTACGAGCAGTACTTC. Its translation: CASSEGGASYEQYF.

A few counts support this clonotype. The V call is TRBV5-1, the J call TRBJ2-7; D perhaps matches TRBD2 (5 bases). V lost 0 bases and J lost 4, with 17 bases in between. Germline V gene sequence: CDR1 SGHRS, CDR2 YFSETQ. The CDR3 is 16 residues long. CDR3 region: CASSLDSVRALYEQYF. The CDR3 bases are TGCGCCAGCAGCTTGGATTCCGTGAGGGCCCTTTACGAGCAGTACTTC.

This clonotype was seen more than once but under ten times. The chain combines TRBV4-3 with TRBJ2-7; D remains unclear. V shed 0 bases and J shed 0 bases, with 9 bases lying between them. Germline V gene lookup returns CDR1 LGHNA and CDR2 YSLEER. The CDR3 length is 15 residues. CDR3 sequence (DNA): TGCGCCAGCAGCCAAGATTGGGCCAGCTCCTACGAGCAGTACTTC. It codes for CASSQDWASSYEQYF.

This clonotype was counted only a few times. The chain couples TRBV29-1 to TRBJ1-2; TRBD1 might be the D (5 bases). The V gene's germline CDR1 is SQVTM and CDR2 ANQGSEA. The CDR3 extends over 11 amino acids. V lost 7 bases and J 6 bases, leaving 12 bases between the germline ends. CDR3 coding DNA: TGCAGCGCCTGGGGAGGGGATGGCTACACCTTC. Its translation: CSAWGGDGYTF.

The CDR3 nucleotides read TGTGCCAGCAAGCAGGGGACAGATACGCAGTATTTT. Translating it yields CASKQGTDTQYF. This rearrangement joins TRBV12-3 or TRBV12-4 to TRBJ2-3; tentative D call: TRBD1 (6 bases). Trimming shortened V by 7 bases and J by 3 bases, and 8 bases separated the two germline ends. CDR3 length: 12 amino acids.

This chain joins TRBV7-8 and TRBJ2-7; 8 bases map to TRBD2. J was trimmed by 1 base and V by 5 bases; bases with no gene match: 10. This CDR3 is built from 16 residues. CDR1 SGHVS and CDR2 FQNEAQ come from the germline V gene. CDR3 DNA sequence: TGTGCCAGCAGCCCCGGAAATAGCGGGAAATCCTACGAGCAGTACTTC. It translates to CASSPGNSGKSYEQYF.

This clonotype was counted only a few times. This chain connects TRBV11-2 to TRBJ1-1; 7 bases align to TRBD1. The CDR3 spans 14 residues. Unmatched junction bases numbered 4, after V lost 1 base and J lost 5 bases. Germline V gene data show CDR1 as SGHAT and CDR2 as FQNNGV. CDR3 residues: CASSLAGGRTEAFF. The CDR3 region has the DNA TGTGCCAGCAGCTTAGCAGGGGGAAGAACTGAAGCTTTCTTT.

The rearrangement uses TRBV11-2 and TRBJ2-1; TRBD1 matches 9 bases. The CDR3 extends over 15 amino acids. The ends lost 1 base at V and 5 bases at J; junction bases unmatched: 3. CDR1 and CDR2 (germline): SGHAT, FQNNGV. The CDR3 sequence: CASSLGTGEHNEQFF. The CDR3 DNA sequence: TGTGCCAGCAGCTTAGGGACAGGGGAACACAATGAGCAGTTCTTC. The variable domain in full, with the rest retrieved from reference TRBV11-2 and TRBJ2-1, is EAGVAQSPRYKIIEKRQSVAFWCNPISGHATLYWYQQILGQGPKLLIQFQNNGVVDDSQLPKDRFSAERLKGVDSTLKIQPAKLEDSAVYLCASSLGTGEHNEQFFGPGTRLTVL.

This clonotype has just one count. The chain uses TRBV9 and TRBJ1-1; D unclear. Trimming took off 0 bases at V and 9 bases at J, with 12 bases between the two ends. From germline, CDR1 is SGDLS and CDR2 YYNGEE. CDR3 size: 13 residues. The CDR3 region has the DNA TGTGCCAGCAGCGTAGAAGCCGGGCAACAAGCTTTCTTT. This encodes CASSVEAGQQAFF.

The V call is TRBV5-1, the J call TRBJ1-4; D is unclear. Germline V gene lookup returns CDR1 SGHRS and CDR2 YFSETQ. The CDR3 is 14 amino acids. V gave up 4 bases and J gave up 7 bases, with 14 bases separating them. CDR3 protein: CASSTRSQSEKLFF. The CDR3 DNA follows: TGCGCCAGCAGCACCCGGAGCCAAAGTGAAAAACTGTTTTTT.

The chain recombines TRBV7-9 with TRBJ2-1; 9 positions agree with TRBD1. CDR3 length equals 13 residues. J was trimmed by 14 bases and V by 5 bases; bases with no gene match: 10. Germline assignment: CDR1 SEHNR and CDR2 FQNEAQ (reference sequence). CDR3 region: CASSPLPGQGEFF. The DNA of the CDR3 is TGTGCCAGCAGCCCCCTCCCGGGACAGGGAGAGTTCTTC.

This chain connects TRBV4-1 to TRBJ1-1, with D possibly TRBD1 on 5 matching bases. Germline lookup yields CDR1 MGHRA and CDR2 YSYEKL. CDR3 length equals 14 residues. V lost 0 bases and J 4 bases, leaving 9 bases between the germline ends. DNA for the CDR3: TGCGCCAGCAGCCAAGATCGGGGGGGCACTGAAGCTTTCTTT. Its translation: CASSQDRGGTEAFF.

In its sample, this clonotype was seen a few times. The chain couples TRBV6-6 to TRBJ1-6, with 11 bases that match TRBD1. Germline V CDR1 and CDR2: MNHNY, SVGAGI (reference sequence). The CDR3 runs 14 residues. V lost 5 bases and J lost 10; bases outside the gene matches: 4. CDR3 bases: TGTGCCAGCAGTCCCGGGACAGGGGGGTCACCCCTCCACTTT. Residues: CASSPGTGGSPLHF.